The sequence of this TCR beta chain was determined in a study of T cell repertoires in cytomegalovirus infection. The wider study: Public TCR beta signature analysis indicated the presence of both CMV infection and matching HLA type.

Study results and limitations: Identification of carriers of CMV plus the relevant HLA was performed using cumulative public TCR beta family frequency. CMV-specific TCR beta clonotypes restricted by HLA-C dominated the ex vivo response.

The germline V gene has CDR1 SGHVS and CDR2 FNYEAQ. Trimming took 3 bases from V and 10 from J, leaving 18 bases between them. The CDR3 spans 14 residues. TCRdb itself ran the reads through MiXCR, one entry per CDR3 protein. The sample records approximately 320,000 distinct CDR3 sequences, more than 8% being singletons. About this clonotype: Its matching antigen is unknown. A much more abundant neighbour one base away suggests this may be a read error.

The TCR originated in a human donor in good health (CMV status not recorded). Some clones in this sample may be carry-over from other donors' samples. The sequencing input was PBMCs. The J gene is TRBJ1-1, the V gene TRBV7-6; D uncertain. The CDR3 sequence: CASSFGAERDGAFF. DNA for the CDR3: TGTGCCAGCAGCTTCGGAGCCGAGCGGGATGGAGCTTTCTTT. The whole variable domain, filled in from reference TRBV7-6 and TRBJ1-1, reads GAGVSQSPRYKVTKRGQDVALRCDPISGHVSLYWYRQALGQGPEFLTYFNYEAQQDKSGLPNDRFSAERPEGSISTLTIQRTEQRDSAMYRCASSFGAERDGAFFGQGTRLTVV.